The 22 T cell receptor beta chains given below trace back to one sample, sequenced in a study of tumor-infiltrating lymphocytes in localized non-small cell lung cancer. The table came from immunoSEQ multiplex PCR; TCRdb's copy has only in-frame clones and leaves some out. The sample comprises around 25,000 clones, about three fifths of which are singletons, and 5.4% rests with the top ten. Sequenced material: lung tumor tissue. These receptors were obtained from a human donor with non-small cell lung cancer.

The chain joins TRBV6-5 to TRBJ2-7; D not certain. In germline, CDR1 is MNHEY, CDR2 SVGAGI. The ends were cut back, 3 bases at V and 0 bases at J, with 12 bases in the middle. This CDR3 is built from 15 residues. The CDR3 here is CASSYGPQSSYEQYF. CDR3 bases: TGTGCCAGCAGTTATGGCCCACAAAGCTCCTACGAGCAGTACTTC.

This clone appeared a single time. This sequence joins TRBV19 and TRBJ2-3; the match to TRBD2 covers 11 bases. Germline V gene data show CDR1 as LNHDA and CDR2 as SQIVND (reference sequence). The CDR3 extends over 14 amino acids. The trim removed 7 bases at V and 3 bases at J, leaving 3 bases unmatched. The CDR3 DNA reads as TGTGCCAGTAAGACTAGCGGGACAACAGATACGCAGTATTTT. It encodes CASKTSGTTDTQYF.

J is TRBJ1-4 and V is TRBV18; D gene unclear. The V end lost 3 bases, the J end lost 0 bases, and 5 bases lay between the germline ends. CDR1 KGHSH and CDR2 LQKENI come from the germline V gene. The CDR3 extends over 14 amino acids. DNA of the CDR3: TGTGCCAGCTCACCTTCAGCAACTAATGAAAAACTGTTTTTT. Its translation is CASSPSATNEKLFF.

This clone was seen just once. The chain recombines TRBV5-6 with TRBJ1-1; 8 nucleotides match TRBD1. The CDR3 runs 15 residues. From germline, CDR1 is SGHDT and CDR2 YYEEEE. With 5 bases clipped from V and 3 bases from J, the junction kept 9 bases outside the gene matches. CDR3 residues: CASRKTGVGDTEAFF. CDR3 DNA sequence: TGTGCCAGCAGAAAGACAGGGGTTGGGGACACTGAAGCTTTCTTT.

This clone has just a few counts. Relative to the germline gene, one junction end is altered; a read error may explain this. The rearrangement joins TRBV7-9 to TRBJ1-1; weak D call: TRBD1 (6 bases). The CDR3 is made up of 12 amino acids. CDR1 is SEHNR, CDR2 FQNEAQ, per germline (reference sequence). The CDR3 region is CASRGSNTEAFF. In nucleotides, the CDR3 is TGTGCGAGCAGGGGATCGAACACTGAAGCTTTCTTT.

The chain joins TRBV6-1 to TRBJ2-1; D may be TRBD1 (5 bases). V shed 10 bases and J shed 0 bases, with 10 bases lying between them. From germline, CDR1 is MNHNS and CDR2 SASEGT. This CDR3 has 13 amino acids. The CDR3: CANSDNSYNEQFF. The CDR3 bases are TGTGCCAACTCGGACAACTCCTACAATGAGCAGTTCTTC.

Relative to its sample, this clone is large (0.1 to 1%). The V gene is TRBV4-1, the J gene TRBJ1-5; possibly TRBD1 for D (5 bases). V lost 3 bases, J lost 0 bases, and 9 bases lay in between. Germline V gene data show CDR1 as MGHRA and CDR2 as YSYEKL. This CDR3 region has 15 residues. The CDR3 DNA sequence: TGCGCCAGCAGCCATGCAGGGTATAGCAATCAGCCCCAGCATTTT. This encodes CASSHAGYSNQPQHF.

The chain carries TRBV7-8 and TRBJ2-1; D might be TRBD2 (6 bases). V lost 1 base to trimming and J lost 15 bases, with 16 bases between them. Germline V gene sequence: CDR1 SGHVS, CDR2 FQNEAQ. The CDR3 loop spans 13 amino acids. The CDR3 DNA is TGTGCCAGCAGCTTAGGGACTACTAGCAGCACGTTCTTC. Translating gives CASSLGTTSSTFF.

The chain recombines TRBV5-1 with TRBJ2-2; TRBD2 aligns across 10 bases. J lost 7 bases, V lost 5 bases, and 8 bases had no gene match. The CDR3 is 15 residues long. Germline CDR1 reads SGHRS; CDR2 reads YFSETQ. The CDR3, as DNA: TGCGCCAGCAGATATCTAGCGGGAGAAGGCGGGGAGCTGTTTTTT. Its translation is CASRYLAGEGGELFF.

The chain links TRBV19 to TRBJ1-2; D is perhaps TRBD1 (5 bases). V shed 5 bases and J shed 2 bases, with 9 bases lying between them. This CDR3 has 13 amino acids. In germline, CDR1 is LNHDA, CDR2 SQIVND (reference sequence). In nucleotides, the CDR3 is TGTGCCAGTAGTCCTGACAGAAACTATGGCTACACCTTC. Amino acids: CASSPDRNYGYTF. The complete variable domain, with remaining parts taken from reference TRBV19 and TRBJ1-2, reads DGGITQSPKYLFRKEGQNVTLSCEQNLNHDAMYWYRQDPGQGLRLIYYSQIVNDFQKGDIAEGYSVSREKKESFPLTVTSAQKNPTAFYLCASSPDRNYGYTFGSGTRLTVV.

The V call is TRBV10-2, the J call TRBJ2-7; no clear D gene. Germline CDR1 reads WSHSY; CDR2 reads SAAADI. V was clipped by 7 bases and J by 0 bases, with 10 bases between them. CDR3 length: 13 residues. CDR3 sequence reads: CASIREGSYEQYF. The CDR3 nucleotides read TGCGCCAGCATCCGAGAAGGCTCCTACGAGCAGTACTTC.

The rearrangement joins TRBV5-1 to TRBJ1-1, with D hard to call. V lost 0 bases and J lost 3, with 12 bases in between. The CDR3 consists of 15 residues. The germline V gene encodes CDR1 SGHRS and CDR2 YFSETQ. CDR3 coding DNA: TGCGCCAGCAGCTTGGCGCCGGGATCGGACACTGAAGCTTTCTTT. This encodes CASSLAPGSDTEAFF. Based on the CDR3 plus reference TRBV5-1 and TRBJ1-1, the full variable domain is KAGVTQTPRYLIKTRGQQVTLSCSPISGHRSVSWYQQTPGQGLQFLFEYFSETQRNKGNFPGRFSGRQFSNSRSEMNVSTLELGDSALYLCASSLAPGSDTEAFFGQGTRLTVV.

This clone is a singleton in its sample. This chain connects TRBV5-1 to TRBJ2-3, with 7 bases aligning to TRBD2. The J segment lost 1 base and the V segment lost 0 bases, leaving 14 bases of the junction unmatched. The germline V gene has CDR1 SGHRS and CDR2 YFSETQ. This CDR3 spans 19 amino acids. As DNA, the CDR3 is TGCGCCAGCAGCTTGGGGGCTAGCGGAAGGTTAAAGGGCACAGATACGCAGTATTTT. It codes for CASSLGASGRLKGTDTQYF.

In the case of this clone: A junction end diverges from the germline sequence, so it may reflect a read error. CDR3 sequence reads: CASSATSGYAQYF. CDR3 in DNA: TGCGCCAGCAGTGCTACTAGCGGGTACGCGCAGTACTTC. This chain uses TRBV10-1 with TRBJ2-7; the match to TRBD2 covers 9 bases. This CDR3 region has 13 residues. Germline V gene data show CDR1 as WNHNN and CDR2 as SYGVQD (reference sequence).

V and J are TRBV19 and TRBJ1-5; tentatively, D is TRBD1 (6 bases). Trimming stripped 4 bases from V and 7 bases from J, with 11 bases between. Germline-derived CDR1 and CDR2 are LNHDA and SQIVND (reference sequence). This CDR3 comprises 13 residues. The CDR3 DNA reads TGTGCCAGTAGTACTGGGGGACACCAGCCCCAGCATTTT. Amino acids: CASSTGGHQPQHF.

In this sample, this clone turned up a few times. J is TRBJ2-4 and V is TRBV2, with 8 nucleotides matching TRBD1. The junction had 3 bases not matched to a gene; V was cut back by 6 bases and J by 8 bases. CDR1 is SNHLY, CDR2 FYNNEI, per germline. The CDR3 runs 12 residues. CDR3 DNA sequence: TGTGCCAGCAGGACAGGGGCAGACATTCAGTACTTC. Amino acid sequence: CASRTGADIQYF.

The chain carries TRBV7-9 and TRBJ2-6; no clear D. The CDR3 covers 19 residues. CDR1 is SEHNR, CDR2 FQNEAQ, per germline (reference sequence). Trimming cost V 0 bases and J 0 bases, with 15 bases left between them. The CDR3: CASSLARTAAPSGANVLTF. In nucleotides, the CDR3 is TGTGCCAGCAGCTTAGCCCGGACGGCTGCACCCTCTGGGGCCAACGTCCTGACTTTC.

The CDR3 DNA reads TGTGCCAGCAGTTTATCGCACGGAAACACCATATATTTT. Its translation is CASSLSHGNTIYF. The chain is built from TRBV27 and TRBJ1-3; no definite D call. The CDR3 is made up of 13 amino acids. Looked up from germline, CDR1 is MNHEY and CDR2 is SMNVEV (reference sequence). V lost 0 bases and J 4 bases, leaving 4 bases between the germline ends.

The chain couples TRBV19 to TRBJ1-5; D remains unclear. Trimming shortened V by 7 bases and J by 2 bases, and 9 bases separated the two germline ends. Germline lookup yields CDR1 LNHDA and CDR2 SQIVND (reference sequence). This CDR3 has 13 amino acids. For the CDR3, the DNA is TGTGCCAGTAATAGTTTTGGCAATCAGCCCCAGCATTTT. Protein: CASNSFGNQPQHF.

This clone was seen a handful of times. The chain joins TRBV6-1 to TRBJ1-5; TRBD1 agrees at 7 bases. Per germline, CDR1 MNHNS and CDR2 SASEGT. Trimming took 4 bases from V and 1 from J; bases not matched to a gene: 1. This CDR3 is built from 14 residues. CDR3 region: CASSVQGSNQPQHF. In DNA, the CDR3 is TGTGCCAGCAGTGTACAGGGGAGCAATCAGCCCCAGCATTTT.

The chain has TRBV5-1 and TRBJ1-1; D not certain. Germline V gives CDR1 SGHRS, CDR2 YFSETQ. The CDR3 totals 14 residues. Trimming shortened V by 0 bases and J by 0 bases, and 6 bases separated the two germline ends. As DNA, the CDR3 is TGCGCCAGCAGCTTGGATTCGTTGAACACTGAAGCTTTCTTT. This codes for CASSLDSLNTEAFF.

The chain is built from TRBV29-1 and TRBJ2-6; TRBD2 might be the D (5 bases). The CDR3 consists of 17 residues. Germline V gene data show CDR1 as SQVTM and CDR2 as ANQGSEA. V was pared by 4 bases and J by 0 bases, with 16 bases between. The CDR3 DNA is TGCAGCGTTGTTCTGGCGAACGCGGGCTCTGGGGCCAACGTCCTGACTTTC. Translated, it gives CSVVLANAGSGANVLTF.